This is a list of T cell receptor beta chains from one sample in a study of technical replicates of blood from several donors. The table came from immunoSEQ multiplex PCR; TCRdb's copy has only in-frame clones and leaves some out. The sample yields about 88,000 clones, over 90% seen once. The sequenced sample was T cells isolated from PBMCs. These receptors originate from a human donor in good health. Both conserved end residues are trimmed from each CDR3. Clone size is shown for a subset of rows, as once, few, many or a class of expanded clone.

v_call clone_size cdr3_aa
TRBV11-3 NA ASSWGVGNTEAF
TRBV5-6 NA ASSLAPGFTNTEAF
TRBV11-2 NA ASSLGGTQETQY
TRBV25-1 NA ASGERQGQETQY
TRBV5-6 NA ASSSIANSPAGELF
TRBV9 once ASSRGGETQY
TRBV10-1 NA ASSESRAGRDEQF
TRBV4-2 NA ASSQAREEPQH
TRBV7-3 once ASSLMGTGGHEQY
TRBV19 NA ASSITSGVYEQY
TRBV7-8 once ASSLNGFNEQF
TRBV9 NA ASSPTRGLPYEQY
TRBV19 NA ASSIRTTYEQY
TRBV11-2 few ASSLDQGEQPQH
TRBV30 NA AWSGWDRGFTNTEAF
TRBV6-5 NA ASSYFHRGVTYEQY
TRBV6-4 NA ASSDPGQGRNSIQETQY
TRBV4-1 NA ASSQVGQGYEQY
TRBV12-5 NA ASGLAGADEQF
TRBV28 NA ASNAPGVNTQY
TRBV30 NA AWSWLGTKDEKLF
TRBV19 NA ATSLQGASYEQY
TRBV5-4 once ASSGGLSVYGYT
TRBV10-3 NA AISETSAGGSYEQY
TRBV19 few ASSIGGAGGTDTQY
TRBV18 NA ASSPGAGRTSGANVLT
TRBV19 NA ASSMVDREQY
TRBV30 NA AWKTGPSTDTQY
TRBV9 NA ASSVIKAVPEAF
TRBV27 once ASSLILGGSEAF
TRBV5-1 once ASSLAPAYEQY
TRBV4-1 NA ASSQHTSSYEQY